The present T cell receptor beta chain was sequenced within a study of Tregs in tolerant kidney transplant recipients. Clones were read by immunoSEQ multiplex PCR, and TCRdb kept only the in-frame ones, dropping some. Among tens of thousands of clones listed, 75% to 95% were seen once. Germline trimming cut 4 bases from V and 2 bases from J; bases unmatched to any gene: 7. Germline CDR1 and CDR2: SGDLS and YYNGEE. This CDR3 is built from 15 residues. The source is a human donor in good health. This chain uses TRBV9 with TRBJ1-1, with TRBD1 identical over 8 bases. Sequencing was carried out using Tregs from blood. CDR3 sequence: CASSIGQGRNTEAFF. CDR3 nucleotide sequence: TGTGCCAGCAGCATCGGACAGGGTCGCAACACTGAAGCTTTCTTT.